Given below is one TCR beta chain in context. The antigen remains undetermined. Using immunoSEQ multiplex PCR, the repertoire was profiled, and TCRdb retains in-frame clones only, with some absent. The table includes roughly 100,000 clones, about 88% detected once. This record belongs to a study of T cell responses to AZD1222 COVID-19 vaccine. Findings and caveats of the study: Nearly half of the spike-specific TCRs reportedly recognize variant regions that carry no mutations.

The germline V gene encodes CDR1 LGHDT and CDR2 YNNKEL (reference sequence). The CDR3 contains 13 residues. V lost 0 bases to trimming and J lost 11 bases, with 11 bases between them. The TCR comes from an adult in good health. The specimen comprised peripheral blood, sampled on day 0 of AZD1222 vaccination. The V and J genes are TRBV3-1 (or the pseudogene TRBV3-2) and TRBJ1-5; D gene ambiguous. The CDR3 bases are TGTGCCAGCAGCCAAGAGGACCTTTACTCCCAGCATTTT. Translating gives CASSQEDLYSQHF.